One sample yielded the 6 T cell receptor beta chains listed below, sequenced in a study of spatial heterogeneity in lung cancer. Stated time point: sample taken at primary tumor resection. Sequencing covered unsorted whole RNA taken from tumor, nontumor lung or frozen PBMC. Via MiXCR, TCRdb re-called the 5' RACE reads, giving one row per CDR3 protein. Seen here are about 38,000 distinct CDR3 sequences, approximately 7.5% observed once, and the top ten hold approximately 30%. Here the sequenced sample was PBMCs, taken at surgery. All receptors come from a male donor with early-stage non-small cell lung cancer.

This clonotype was counted at least ten times. The chain links TRBV5-6 to TRBJ2-1; D possibly corresponds to TRBD1 (6 bases). The V end lost 1 base, the J end lost 3 bases, and 17 bases lay between the germline ends. Per the germline V gene, CDR1 is SGHDT and CDR2 is YYEEEE. The CDR3 extends over 17 amino acids. The CDR3 is CASSLFAAAQGYNEQFF. In DNA form, the CDR3 reads TGTGCCAGCAGCTTGTTCGCAGCGGCACAGGGCTACAATGAGCAGTTCTTC.

This clonotype has more than one count but fewer than ten. The V gene is TRBV24-1, the J gene TRBJ2-1; tentative D call: TRBD2 (5 bases). The V gene's germline CDR1 is KGHDR and CDR2 SFDVKD. This CDR3 is 13 amino acids long. Trimming removed 7 bases at V and 8 bases at J, with 14 bases between. CDR3 nucleotides: TGTGCCACCAGGCCCCCCGGGCGGGATGAGCAGTTCTTC. Translated: CATRPPGRDEQFF.

This clonotype was counted ten times or more. This rearrangement joins TRBV30 to TRBJ2-4; no clear D. Germline V lookup: CDR1 GTSNPN, CDR2 SVGIG (reference sequence). Trimming took 5 bases from V and 0 from J, leaving 17 bases between them. The CDR3 is 16 residues long. The CDR3 DNA is TGTGCCTGGCACGAAAGGAAGTGGAAAGCCAAAAACATTCAGTACTTC. It codes for CAWHERKWKAKNIQYF.

This sequence joins TRBV6-4 and TRBJ2-1; 10 positions match TRBD2. The germline gives CDR1 MRHNA, CDR2 SNTAGT. The CDR3 runs 18 residues. V shed 5 bases and J 9 bases; nucleotides not matched to a gene: 19. The CDR3 protein is CASSKSQGESGRAGEQFF. CDR3 bases: TGTGCCAGCAGTAAATCCCAGGGGGAAAGCGGGAGGGCCGGTGAGCAGTTCTTC.

This clonotype appeared many times. The rearrangement links TRBV12-3 or TRBV12-4 to TRBJ1-5; tentative D call: TRBD1 (6 bases). The CDR3 is made up of 15 amino acids. Trimming pared 5 bases from V and 1 base from J, leaving 12 bases between. As DNA, the CDR3 is TGTGCCAGCAGTCCTGACAGGTTGAGCAATCAGCCCCAGCATTTT. The encoded protein is CASSPDRLSNQPQHF.

This clonotype was counted many times. The chain couples TRBV20-1 to TRBJ2-1; no clear D gene. The ends were cut back, 5 bases at V and 8 bases at J, with 16 bases in the middle. The germline V gene has CDR1 DFQATT and CDR2 SNEGSKA (reference sequence). The CDR3 is made up of 13 amino acids. The CDR3 sequence is CSAPPPGRYEQFF. The CDR3 DNA sequence: TGCAGTGCTCCACCCCCAGGCCGGTATGAGCAGTTCTTC.